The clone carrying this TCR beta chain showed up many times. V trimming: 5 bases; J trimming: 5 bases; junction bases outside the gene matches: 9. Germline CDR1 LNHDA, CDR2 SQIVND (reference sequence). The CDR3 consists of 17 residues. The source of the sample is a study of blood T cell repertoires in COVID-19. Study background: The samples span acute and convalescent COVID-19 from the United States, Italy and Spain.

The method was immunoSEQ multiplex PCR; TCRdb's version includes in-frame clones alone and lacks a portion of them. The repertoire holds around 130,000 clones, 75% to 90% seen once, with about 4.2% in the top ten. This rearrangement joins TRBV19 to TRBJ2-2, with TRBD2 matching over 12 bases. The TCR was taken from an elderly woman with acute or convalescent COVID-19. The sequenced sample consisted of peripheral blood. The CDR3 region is CASSAASGRGGTGELFF. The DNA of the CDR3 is TGTGCCAGTAGTGCGGCTAGCGGGAGGGGCGGTACCGGGGAGCTGTTTTTT.